Below are 18 T cell receptor beta chains sequenced from a single sample in a study of shared clonotypes between healthy human individuals. Libraries were prepared by immunoSEQ multiplex PCR; TCRdb keeps only in-frame clonotypes and omits some of them. The sample comprises around 510,000 clones, just over 75% of which are singletons, and around 11% rests with the top ten. Sequenced: PBMCs. These receptors were taken from a woman aged 40-49 years in good health. Some clones in this sample may be carry-over from other donors' samples.

The chain combines TRBV7-6 with TRBJ2-7, with 11 bases aligning to TRBD2. Trimming cost V 5 bases and J 2 bases; bases outside gene matches: 5. The germline CDR1 and CDR2 sequences are SGHVS and FNYEAQ. The CDR3 spans 15 residues. The CDR3, as DNA: TGTGCCAGCAGCCCAGGGACTAGCGGTACCTACGAGCAGTACTTC. This encodes CASSPGTSGTYEQYF.

CDR3 DNA sequence: TGTGCCAGCAGTGGACTAGTTGACCGTGATACGCAGTATTTT. Its protein product is CASSGLVDRDTQYF. The rearrangement links TRBV25-1 to TRBJ2-3, with D tentatively TRBD2 (6 bases). V lost 4 bases and J lost 6, with 14 bases in between. CDR1 is MGHDK, CDR2 SYGVNS, per germline. CDR3 length: 14 residues.

The chain is built from TRBV15 and TRBJ2-7; no definite D call. Per germline, CDR1 LNHNV and CDR2 YYDKDF (reference sequence). V was shortened by 1 base and J by 2 bases, with 9 bases between the two germline ends. The CDR3 loop spans 14 amino acids. CDR3 region: CATSRAKGPYEQYF. In nucleotides, the CDR3 is TGTGCCACCAGCAGAGCTAAGGGTCCCTACGAGCAGTACTTC.

The CDR3 sequence: CASSTSTGVNEKLFF. CDR3 in DNA: TGTGCCAGCAGCACATCGACAGGGGTTAATGAAAAACTGTTTTTT. V usage is TRBV7-2 and J usage is TRBJ1-4; 8 nucleotides agree with TRBD1. This CDR3 spans 15 amino acids. The V segment lost 5 bases and the J segment 4 bases; nucleotides outside the gene matches: 6. The germline V gene encodes CDR1 SGHTA and CDR2 FQGNSA.

This clone has just a few counts. J is TRBJ2-5 and V is TRBV27, with TRBD2 identical over 9 bases. V trimming: 3 bases; J trimming: 5 bases; junction bases outside the gene matches: 13. The CDR3 consists of 17 residues. Germline CDR1 MNHEY, CDR2 SMNVEV (reference sequence). CDR3 nucleotide sequence: TGTGCCAGCAGTTTGGGTCTGGTAGCGGGAGCGGCTGAGACCCAGTACTTC. This codes for CASSLGLVAGAAETQYF.

This chain uses TRBV15 with TRBJ1-1; D is unresolved. CDR1 is LNHNV, CDR2 YYDKDF, per germline (reference sequence). The germline V and J ends were trimmed by 6 bases and 3 bases, with 17 bases remaining between them. The CDR3 runs to 15 residues. Here the CDR3 DNA reads TGTGCCACCAGGTCTGCAGCTCCCTTGGACACTGAAGCTTTCTTT. Translating it yields CATRSAAPLDTEAFF.

This clone was counted only a few times. A read error may account for a junction end that differs from germline. This sample includes further DNA sequences coding for the same CDR3. The rearrangement joins TRBV7-9 to TRBJ2-2, with 10 bases lining up with TRBD1. From germline, CDR1 is SEHNR and CDR2 FQNEAQ (reference sequence). The CDR3 spans 15 residues. CDR3 nucleotides: TGTGCCAGCAGATTAGGGACAGGGGCCACCGGGGAGCTGTTTTTT. Translating gives CASRLGTGATGELFF.

In its sample, this clone was seen a few times. The chain joins TRBV28 to TRBJ1-2, with D maybe TRBD1 (6 bases). The V gene's germline CDR1 is MDHEN and CDR2 SYDVKM. V was shortened by 5 bases and J by 1 base, with 14 bases between the two germline ends. The CDR3 consists of 15 residues. CDR3 sequence (DNA): TGTGCCAGCAGTCCCAGGGGCATGGGTAACTATGGCTACACCTTC. This translates into CASSPRGMGNYGYTF.

The chain couples TRBV6-1 to TRBJ2-7; D perhaps matches TRBD1 (6 bases). Trimming took off 6 bases at V and 7 bases at J, with 13 bases between the two ends. CDR3 length: 12 amino acids. Germline values: CDR1 MNHNS, CDR2 SASEGT. The CDR3 loop reads CASSNWGREQYF. DNA of the CDR3: TGTGCCAGCAGCAACTGGGGGCGAGAGCAGTACTTC.

About this clone: This may be a read error: a much more frequent sequence differs by one nucleotide. This sample also contains other DNA sequences that code for the same CDR3. The chain links TRBV11-1 to TRBJ2-7; 8 bases map to TRBD1. The CDR3 contains 14 residues. After removal of 4 bases from V and 4 bases from J, the junction contained 6 bases not matched to a gene. From germline, CDR1 is SGHAT and CDR2 FQDESV (reference sequence). Here the CDR3 reads CASSSGTGGYEQYF. CDR3 bases: TGTGCCAGCAGCTCCGGGACAGGAGGATACGAGCAGTACTTC.

This clone came up a few times. The genes are TRBV5-1 and TRBJ2-1, with 14 nucleotides matching TRBD2. Germline CDR1 reads SGHRS; CDR2 reads YFSETQ. This CDR3 has 18 residues. With V trimmed by 4 bases and J by 4 bases, 10 bases remained unmatched. CDR3: CASSRAGLAGDLYNEQFF. The CDR3 DNA sequence: TGCGCCAGCAGCCGAGCGGGACTAGCGGGAGATCTGTACAATGAGCAGTTCTTC.

The chain has TRBV14 and TRBJ2-4, with 16 bases identical to TRBD2. The CDR3 consists of 21 residues. The trim removed 0 bases at V and 1 base at J, leaving 9 bases unmatched. Germline values: CDR1 SGHDN, CDR2 FVKESK. CDR3 residues: CASSQDHRGLAGGRAKNIQYF. The CDR3 nucleotides are TGTGCCAGCAGCCAAGATCATCGGGGACTAGCGGGAGGGAGGGCCAAAAACATTCAGTACTTC.

The genes are TRBV5-8 and TRBJ2-1; no clear D. The V gene's germline CDR1 is SGHTS and CDR2 YDEGEE. Trimming took off 4 bases at V and 8 bases at J, with 10 bases between the two ends. The CDR3 runs to 12 residues. CDR3 amino acids: CASSQRLHEQFF. The CDR3 bases are TGTGCCAGCAGCCAGCGACTCCATGAGCAGTTCTTC.

In this sample, this clone turned up a few times. The chain carries TRBV13 and TRBJ1-5; maybe TRBD1 (5 bases). The germline V gene has CDR1 PRHDT and CDR2 FYEKMQ (reference sequence). The germline V and J ends were trimmed by 0 bases and 3 bases, with 9 bases remaining between them. The CDR3 extends over 15 amino acids. The CDR3, as DNA: TGTGCCAGCAGCTTAGGCACAGGTATCAATCAGCCCCAGCATTTT. This codes for CASSLGTGINQPQHF.

The table lists this clone with a few counts. The chain joins TRBV4-1 to TRBJ1-1, with D uncertain. The V end lost 4 bases, the J end lost 1 base, and 10 bases lay between the germline ends. The length of the CDR3 is 14 residues. Germline V gene data show CDR1 as MGHRA and CDR2 as YSYEKL. The CDR3 region is CASSRREWNTEAFF. CDR3 DNA sequence: TGCGCCAGCAGCCGTAGAGAGTGGAACACTGAAGCTTTCTTT.

The count of this clone is one. The J gene is TRBJ2-1, the V gene TRBV30; TRBD2 agrees at 7 bases. The junction had 7 bases not matched to a gene; V was cut back by 3 bases and J by 2 bases. CDR3 length: 15 amino acids. Germline CDR1 is GTSNPN and CDR2 is SVGIG (reference sequence). In nucleotides, the CDR3 is TGTGCCTGGAGAGTGGGACTACAGCCCTACAATGAGCAGTTCTTC. Protein product: CAWRVGLQPYNEQFF.

The genes are TRBV10-1 and TRBJ2-3; 10 bases fit TRBD2. Germline assignment: CDR1 WNHNN and CDR2 SYGVQD (reference sequence). The junction had 2 bases not matched to a gene; V was cut back by 2 bases and J by 0 bases. The CDR3 sequence is 16 residues long. CDR3 protein: CASSEGAGGSTDTQYF. CDR3 DNA: TGCGCCAGCAGTGAGGGAGCGGGAGGGAGCACAGATACGCAGTATTTT.

This clone was detected only once. Possible read error: a much larger clone is one base away. The rearrangement uses TRBV6-1 and TRBJ2-5; 10 bases align to TRBD2. The length of the CDR3 is 15 residues. Looked up from germline, CDR1 is MNHNS and CDR2 is SASEGT. This CDR3 reads CASGEKAGGPETQYF. The DNA for the CDR3 is TGTGCCAGCGGTGAAAAAGCGGGAGGGCCTGAGACCCAGTACTTC.